This TCR beta chain is from a study of T cell responses to AZD1222 COVID-19 vaccine. Study at large: Pooling was applied to second doses at about 4 or about 12 weeks.

V was pared by 1 base and J by 3 bases, with 8 bases between. CDR3 length: 14 residues. Germline V gene lookup returns CDR1 MNHEY and CDR2 SVGEGT. TCRdb's table, derived via immunoSEQ multiplex PCR, lists solely in-frame clones and lacks some. This sample carries about 99,000 clones, over 70% of them seen once, and the ten largest clones take roughly 20%. The clonotype originates from an adult in good health. The sample here was peripheral blood, taken on day 0 of AZD1222 vaccination. The gene calls are TRBV6-2 or TRBV6-3 and TRBJ2-3; no firm D call. CDR3 bases: TGTGCCAGCAGTTACTTTGCTGGGACAGATACGCAGTATTTT. This codes for CASSYFAGTDTQYF.